This T cell receptor (beta chain) appears in the sequencing data of a study of radiotherapy plus CTLA-4 blockade in lung cancer (dated by TCRdb to 2017 to 2018). Background for the entire study: Objective responses were observed in 15% to 20% of enrolled patients, and disease control was achieved in 31%.

The CDR3 goes from the cysteine to the valine over 13 residues. The read is trimmed to its CDR3 DNA, 39 bases read in frame from base 1. The V end loses 0 bases and the J end loses 2 bases, and a stretch of 5 bases separates them. In the germline V gene, CDR1 corresponds to MNHNS and CDR2 to SASEGT. What the research found in general, with its limitations: TCR clones derived from tumors expanded in peripheral blood after treatment with radiotherapy and ipilimumab. Increased serum interferon-beta after radiation, together with early dynamic changes in blood T cell clones, were reported to be the strongest predictors of response.

Focal radiation therapy combined with CTLA-4 blockade (ipilimumab) was tested in patients with chemo-refractory metastatic non-small-cell lung cancer. Concerning this clone: It lacks a known antigen. There are no base qualities to consult, and no much larger clone falls within one base.

The protocol used for the library was the immunoSEQ multiplex PCR assay. TCRdb took over this immuneACCESS table, retaining in-frame rearrangements with V and J assigned. Such tables are incomplete; in checked studies, under half of the missing clones stem from an unresolved V gene, and the remainder is unexplained. This sample gives 57,000 or so clones in total; 70% to 85% of them show up just once. The ten largest make up approximately 4% of the sample. The V and J genes are TRBV6-1 and TRBJ2-7; the D gene identity is not certain. The receptor was isolated from a human donor with non-small cell lung cancer who had a complete response to radiotherapy plus ipilimumab. This specimen consisted of peripheral blood, obtained from a patient treated with radiotherapy plus ipilimumab. This receptor carries the CDR3 CASSEAGTYEQYV. In nucleotide form, the sequence is TGTGCCAGCAGTGAAGCGGGTACCTACGAGCAGTACGTC.